This T cell receptor beta chain was captured by sequencing in a study of glioma-infiltrating T cells. The iRepertoire nested amplicon-rescue multiplex PCR amplified TCR alpha and beta CDR3s from RNA. TCRdb re-derived calls from the multiplex PCR reads in MiXCR, one entry per CDR3 protein. The sample consists of approximately 400,000 distinct CDR3 sequences, around 45% of them appearing once. Ten or more counts support this clonotype. The antigen remains undetermined. General observations from the study: Signature shared blood CDR3 motifs were enriched in low-divergence and depleted in high-divergence patients. Tissue-blood divergence was below expectation in non-neoplastic patients, above in gliomas.

V lost 2 bases to trimming and J lost 6 bases, with 10 bases between them. The CDR3 is 13 amino acids. CDR1 is MNHEY, CDR2 SVGEGT, per germline. The specimen was glioma tissue, nonneoplastic brain tissue, or PBMCs (not recorded which). The chain joins TRBV6-2 or TRBV6-3 to TRBJ1-2; the D gene is possibly TRBD1 (5 bases). This sequence originates from a human donor with low-grade glioma or glioblastoma, undergoing nonglioma brain surgery, or in good health (not recorded which). The CDR3 bases are TGTGCCAGCAGTTACCAGGCAGGGCATGGCTACACCTTC. Protein sequence: CASSYQAGHGYTF.